This TCR beta chain stems from a study of blood T cell repertoires in COVID-19. Study overall: Both acute and convalescent COVID-19 samples were obtained from the United States, Italy and Spain. The cDNA or gDNA used as material had been derived from T cells, B-cell-depleted T cells, or PBMCs.

The table came from immunoSEQ multiplex PCR; TCRdb's copy has only in-frame clones and leaves some out. The profile covers about 300,000 clones, with roughly 88% appearing a single time and about 7% taken by the ten largest. CDR1 and CDR2 from the germline V gene are MNHEY and SMNVEV (reference sequence). CDR3 size: 13 residues. The ends lost 6 bases at V and 7 bases at J; junction bases unmatched: 4. The chain employs TRBV27 and TRBJ1-5; 9 nucleotides match TRBD1. This sequence originates from a woman aged 30 to 39 who had recovered from COVID-19. The sequenced sample was peripheral blood. The CDR3 DNA reads as TGTGCCAGCAGCCGGGACAGGGTACAGCCCCAGCATTTT. It yields the protein CASSRDRVQPQHF.